These 10 T cell receptor beta chains share one sample of origin, sequenced in a study of T cell responses to AZD1222 COVID-19 vaccine. Assay: immunoSEQ multiplex PCR; the TCRdb copy retains only in-frame clones and omits some. The data contain 90,000 to 130,000 clones, roughly 93% of them seen just once; the ten biggest clones take up about 3.1%. Source: peripheral blood, taken 28 days after the second AZD1222 dose. These receptors all come from an adult who received the AZD1222 COVID-19 vaccine.

This clone was picked up one time. The chain employs TRBV11-2 and TRBJ1-1; D is ambiguous. This CDR3 contains 11 residues. CDR1 SGHAT and CDR2 FQNNGV come from the germline V gene. The germline V and J ends were trimmed by 5 bases and 11 bases, with 12 bases remaining between them. The CDR3 bases are TGTGCCAGCAGCCCATCCGCTCAGGCTTTCTTT. As protein: CASSPSAQAFF.

This chain joins TRBV6-5 and TRBJ1-2; D is ambiguous. The CDR3 length is 10 residues. V lost 8 bases to trimming and J lost 8 bases, with 9 bases between them. CDR1 is MNHEY, CDR2 SVGAGI, per germline. The CDR3 loop reads CASEEGGYTF. The CDR3 DNA is TGTGCCAGCGAGGAAGGGGGCTACACCTTC.

The rearrangement uses TRBV4-1 and TRBJ1-2; D is unresolved. The germline V gene has CDR1 MGHRA and CDR2 YSYEKL. The CDR3 sequence is 13 residues long. The V gene lost 4 bases and the J gene lost 5 bases, with 11 bases spanning the gap. This CDR3 is CASSPSGLYGYTF. CDR3 nucleotides: TGCGCCAGCAGCCCAAGCGGGCTTTATGGCTACACCTTC.

The chain is built from TRBV7-2 and TRBJ1-5; D is ambiguous. The germline V gene has CDR1 SGHTA and CDR2 FQGNSA. CDR3 length: 12 residues. V lost 5 bases to trimming and J lost 4 bases, with 6 bases between them. CDR3 amino acids: CASSHENQPQHF. The CDR3 DNA reads as TGTGCCAGCAGCCACGAGAATCAGCCCCAGCATTTT.

Only one count was recorded for this clone. This chain uses TRBV28 with TRBJ1-1; no reliable D call. Germline CDR1 and CDR2: MDHEN and SYDVKM. V lost 3 bases and J 3 bases, leaving 8 bases between the germline ends. There are 13 residues in the CDR3. The CDR3 DNA sequence: TGTGCCAGCAGTTTGTCGGGTGACACTGAAGCTTTCTTT. Translation gives CASSLSGDTEAFF.

The chain recombines TRBV27 with TRBJ1-2, with 11 bases aligning to TRBD1. With V trimmed by 4 bases and J by 9 bases, 13 bases remained unmatched. The CDR3 has 16 amino acids. CDR1 and CDR2 (germline): MNHEY, SMNVEV (reference sequence). DNA for the CDR3: TGTGCCAGCAGTTCCCCGGGGACAGGGGGATTATTCCGCTACACCTTC. This translates into CASSSPGTGGLFRYTF.

The rearrangement links TRBV5-1 to TRBJ2-3; 8 nucleotides match TRBD2. The germline CDR1 and CDR2 sequences are SGHRS and YFSETQ. The CDR3 runs to 17 residues. Germline trimming cut 2 bases from V and 0 bases from J; bases unmatched to any gene: 8. The CDR3 loop reads CASSLTQRGLSTDTQYF. The CDR3 DNA reads as TGCGCCAGCAGCTTAACCCAGCGGGGGCTTAGCACAGATACGCAGTATTTT.

The chain has TRBV14 and TRBJ2-7; the match to TRBD1 covers 9 bases. Losses at the gene ends were 4 bases for V and 1 base for J; bases not matched to a gene: 14. The CDR3 runs to 18 residues. CDR1 is SGHDN and CDR2 is FVKESK in the germline V gene. CDR3 protein: CASSLKYAGTGKSYEQYF. The CDR3 nucleotides read TGTGCCAGCAGCCTTAAGTACGCCGGGACAGGGAAATCCTACGAGCAGTACTTC.

The V gene is TRBV12-5, the J gene TRBJ1-1; perhaps TRBD1 as D (6 bases). Trimming removed 7 bases from V and 3 bases from J, with 15 bases in between. This CDR3 is built from 14 residues. In germline, CDR1 is LGHNT, CDR2 FRNRAP. In DNA form, the CDR3 reads TGTGCTAGTGTACTGCTAAGGGGGGACACTGAAGCTTTCTTT. Translated: CASVLLRGDTEAFF.

The rearrangement links TRBV11-2 to TRBJ1-1, with 7 bases fitting TRBD1. CDR3 length: 15 residues. The V and J ends lost 6 bases and 5 bases, in that order; junction bases with no gene match: 12. CDR1 and CDR2 (germline): SGHAT, FQNNGV. The DNA of the CDR3 is TGTGCCAGCAGGTACCGTGGACAGGAGGGGACTGAAGCTTTCTTT. Its protein product is CASRYRGQEGTEAFF. The complete variable domain, with remaining parts taken from reference TRBV11-2 and TRBJ1-1, reads EAGVAQSPRYKIIEKRQSVAFWCNPISGHATLYWYQQILGQGPKLLIQFQNNGVVDDSQLPKDRFSAERLKGVDSTLKIQPAKLEDSAVYLCASRYRGQEGTEAFFGQGTRLTVV.